This T cell receptor beta chain was sequenced in a study of T cell repertoires in cytomegalovirus infection. About the study: HLA-B-restricted CMV epitopes that are well studied, plus recently identified HLA-C-restricted ones, were used by the study. CMV infection plus the matching HLA type was flagged by public TCR beta signatures. Study findings and constraints: Dominant in the ex vivo response were TCR beta clonotypes restricted by HLA-C and specific for CMV. Carriage of CMV together with the relevant HLA was identifiable through cumulative public TCR beta family frequency.

The CDR3 spans 15 residues. Germline V CDR1 and CDR2: LNHDA, SQIVND (reference sequence). Unmatched junction bases numbered 6, after V lost 7 bases and J lost 4 bases. Concerning this clonotype itself: Its antigen is unknown.

A single record per CDR3 protein comes from TCRdb applying MiXCR to the reads. The table has more than 250,000 distinct CDR3 sequences, 20% to 30% seen once. The source was cultured PBMCs, collected from culture after CMV antigen stimulation. The TCR originated in a human donor in good health (CMV status not recorded). Some clones in this sample may be carry-over from other donors' samples. The rearrangement joins TRBV19 to TRBJ2-1; 11 bases align to TRBD2. The DNA for the CDR3 is TGTGCCAGTACCATTACTAGCGGGAGTTACAATGAGCAGTTCTTC. Translating gives CASTITSGSYNEQFF.